The entry below gives a single T cell receptor beta chain sequence along with its context. The antigen is undetermined. Germline CDR1 and CDR2: SGHDT and YYEEEE. Deletions cut 3 bases from V and 9 bases from J, with 10 bases between. The CDR3 is 12 amino acids. This specimen belongs to a study of cytomegalovirus exposure and HLA in healthy donors. Study summary: Some 90 million unique TCRs from HLA-typed donors were held in an early data release.

Study conclusions and caveats: The sole available immune exposure information was CMV serostatus.

The PCR contained 60 Vbeta and 13 Jbeta primers. Sequenced by immunoSEQ multiplex PCR; TCRdb stores in-frame clones only, minus some. The sample shows about 61,000 clones, about 89% of them seen only once. Specimen: PBMCs. The source of this sequence is a man aged 25 to 40 in good health and CMV-seropositive. The rearrangement joins TRBV5-6 to TRBJ2-1, with a weak D call TRBD2 (6 bases). This CDR3 is CASSSTSGEQFF. In DNA form, the CDR3 reads TGTGCCAGCAGCTCGACTAGTGGTGAGCAGTTCTTC.